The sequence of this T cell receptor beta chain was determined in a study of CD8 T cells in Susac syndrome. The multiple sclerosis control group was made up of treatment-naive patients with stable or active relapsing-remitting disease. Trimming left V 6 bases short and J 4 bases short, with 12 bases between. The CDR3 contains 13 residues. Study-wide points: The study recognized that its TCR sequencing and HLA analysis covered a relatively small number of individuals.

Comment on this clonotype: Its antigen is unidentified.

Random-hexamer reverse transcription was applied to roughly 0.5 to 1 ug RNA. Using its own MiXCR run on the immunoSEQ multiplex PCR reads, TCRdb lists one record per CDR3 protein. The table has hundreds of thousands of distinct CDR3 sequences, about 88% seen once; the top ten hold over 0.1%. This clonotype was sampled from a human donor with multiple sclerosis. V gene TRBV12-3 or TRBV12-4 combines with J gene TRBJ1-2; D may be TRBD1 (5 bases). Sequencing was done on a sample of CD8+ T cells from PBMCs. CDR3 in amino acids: CASRPEGAYGYTF. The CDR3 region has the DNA TGTGCCAGCAGGCCCGAAGGGGCCTATGGCTACACCTTC.